This entry lists 23 T cell receptor beta chains sequenced from one sample in a study of response to subunit inactivated influenza vaccine. TCRdb re-called the RT-PCR reads through MiXCR, storing one row per CDR3 protein. The data show about 650,000 distinct CDR3 sequences, with approximately 14% seen just once and about 7.6% held by the top ten. The sequences come from PBMCs from blood, collected 14 to 15 days before vaccination. All receptors derive from a man aged 50-59 years who received an inactivated influenza vaccine.

The rearrangement joins TRBV28 to TRBJ2-6, with a tentative D call TRBD1 (6 bases). Trimming removed 6 bases at V and 4 bases at J, with 19 bases between. Germline CDR1 is MDHEN and CDR2 is SYDVKM. This CDR3 is 17 amino acids long. This CDR3 reads CASSPGHGTFGANVLTF. The CDR3 DNA sequence: TGTGCCAGCAGCCCGGGACACGGAACCTTCGGGGCCAACGTCCTGACTTTC.

This clonotype was picked up a small number of times. The CDR3 here is CSVEAGQGITEAFF. The CDR3 DNA is TGCAGCGTTGAAGCGGGACAGGGCATCACTGAAGCTTTCTTT. This sequence joins TRBV29-1 and TRBJ1-1; TRBD1 matches 9 bases. Trimming took 1 base from V and 4 from J; bases not matched to a gene: 4. Germline lookup yields CDR1 SQVTM and CDR2 ANQGSEA. The CDR3 spans 14 residues. Full variable domain (remainder filled in from reference TRBV29-1 and TRBJ1-1): SAVISQKPSRDICQRGTSLTIQCQVDSQVTMMFWYRQQPGQSLTLIATANQGSEATYESGFVIDKFPISRPNLTFSTLTVSNMSPEDSSIYLCSVEAGQGITEAFFGQGTRLTVV.

This clonotype was picked up a small number of times. The chain carries TRBV5-1 and TRBJ2-6; no clear D gene. The CDR3 extends over 13 amino acids. Germline-derived CDR1 and CDR2 are SGHRS and YFSETQ. Deletions cut 0 bases from V and 4 bases from J, with 2 bases between. The CDR3 DNA is TGCGCCAGCAGCTTGGAGGGGGCCAACGTCCTGACTTTC. It is translated as CASSLEGANVLTF. Full variable domain (rest looked up from reference TRBV5-1 and TRBJ2-6): KAGVTQTPRYLIKTRGQQVTLSCSPISGHRSVSWYQQTPGQGLQFLFEYFSETQRNKGNFPGRFSGRQFSNSRSEMNVSTLELGDSALYLCASSLEGANVLTFGAGSRLTVL.

This chain's CDR3 is CSVEFRDRGNTGELFF. The DNA for the CDR3 is TGCAGCGTTGAATTTCGGGACAGGGGAAACACCGGGGAGCTGTTTTTT. The V gene is TRBV29-1, the J gene TRBJ2-2, with 10 bases fitting TRBD1. V lost 2 bases to trimming and J lost 2 bases; unmatched junction nucleotides: 5. Germline CDR1 and CDR2: SQVTM and ANQGSEA. The CDR3 sequence is 16 residues long.

This clonotype showed up just a few times. The rearrangement joins TRBV20-1 to TRBJ2-3, with TRBD2 as a possible D gene (5 bases). With 5 bases removed from V and 5 bases from J, the gap between germline ends came to 11 bases. In germline, CDR1 is DFQATT, CDR2 SNEGSKA (reference sequence). This CDR3 spans 12 amino acids. In DNA, the CDR3 is TGCAGTGCTCCTGGACTGGGAGATACGCAGTATTTT. It specifies CSAPGLGDTQYF.

This clonotype occurred a few times. The genes are TRBV6-2 or TRBV6-3 and TRBJ2-3, with a tentative D call TRBD2 (5 bases). The length of the CDR3 is 13 residues. The germline CDR1 and CDR2 sequences are MNHEY and SVGEGT. V gave up 7 bases and J gave up 7 bases, with 15 bases separating them. In DNA form, the CDR3 reads TGTGCCAGCACTCCGGACTCCTTATATACGCAGTATTTT. Translating gives CASTPDSLYTQYF.

This clonotype was counted only a few times. The rearrangement uses TRBV4-3 and TRBJ1-2; D is unresolved. The CDR3 is 14 residues long. CDR1 is LGHNA, CDR2 YSLEER, per germline. Trimming took 4 bases from V and 4 from J, leaving 13 bases between them. Written as DNA, the CDR3 is TGCGCCAGCAGCCCAGCACAATCTCGCTATGGCTACACCTTC. Translating it yields CASSPAQSRYGYTF.

This clonotype was seen more than once but under ten times. V is TRBV6-4 and J is TRBJ2-3, with D possibly TRBD1 on 6 matching bases. CDR3 length: 15 residues. With 5 bases removed from V and 6 bases from J, the gap between germline ends came to 18 bases. Per the germline V gene, CDR1 is MRHNA and CDR2 is SNTAGT. This chain's CDR3 is CASSQQGTSSDTQYF. The CDR3 DNA is TGTGCCAGCAGTCAACAGGGAACGAGCTCGGATACGCAGTATTTT.

The rearrangement uses TRBV5-1 and TRBJ2-1; 9 positions agree with TRBD1. The germline CDR1 and CDR2 sequences are SGHRS and YFSETQ. The CDR3 consists of 15 residues. The J segment lost 8 bases and the V segment lost 0 bases, leaving 6 bases of the junction unmatched. CDR3 in DNA: TGCGCCAGCAGCTTGGTCGGGACAGGGTACTATGAGCAGTTCTTC. As protein: CASSLVGTGYYEQFF.

This clonotype was seen a handful of times. The chain combines TRBV20-1 with TRBJ2-7, with 14 bases identical to TRBD2. Trimming removed 3 bases from V and 4 bases from J; junction bases left unmatched: 14. This CDR3 contains 18 residues. Germline V gene data show CDR1 as DFQATT and CDR2 as SNEGSKA (reference sequence). The CDR3 sequence is CSASSRLAGGSNIYEQYF. CDR3 bases: TGCAGTGCTAGTTCGAGACTAGCGGGAGGGTCGAATATTTACGAGCAGTACTTC.

The V gene is TRBV7-8, the J gene TRBJ2-7; D assignment may be TRBD1 or TRBD2 (6 bases each). V was pared by 5 bases and J by 2 bases, with 25 bases between. This CDR3 contains 18 residues. Germline loops: CDR1 SGHVS, CDR2 FQNEAQ. In DNA, the CDR3 is TGTGCCAGCAGCCCAGGGCTACTGGGGGGCCAGGGGACCTACGAGCAGTACTTC. Residues: CASSPGLLGGQGTYEQYF.

The V gene is TRBV5-6, the J gene TRBJ2-2; D could derive from TRBD1 or TRBD2 (5 bases each). Per the germline V gene, CDR1 is SGHDT and CDR2 is YYEEEE. The CDR3 is 15 residues long. With 4 bases removed from V and 1 base from J, the gap between germline ends came to 11 bases. CDR3 loop: CASSPRDQNTGELFF. The CDR3 nucleotides are TGTGCCAGCAGCCCCCGGGACCAGAACACCGGGGAGCTGTTTTTT.

This clonotype was counted only a few times. V is TRBV12-3 or TRBV12-4 and J is TRBJ1-6, with D hard to call. This CDR3 has 14 residues. Trimming removed 8 bases at V and 5 bases at J, with 13 bases between. The CDR3 DNA reads TGTGCCAGCTCCCGCGGAGCTAATAATTCACCCCTCCACTTT. This translates into CASSRGANNSPLHF.

This clonotype occurred a few times. The chain has TRBV7-9 and TRBJ2-3; D gene uncertain. Trimming cost V 3 bases and J 5 bases, with 9 bases left between them. From germline, CDR1 is SEHNR and CDR2 FQNEAQ (reference sequence). The CDR3 contains 13 residues. The CDR3 nucleotides read TGTGCCAGCAGCTTGGGGAAGGTAGATACGCAGTATTTT. Translated: CASSLGKVDTQYF.

The V and J genes are TRBV12-3 or TRBV12-4 and TRBJ2-3; D is tentatively TRBD1 or TRBD2 (7 bases each). With 6 bases removed from V and 4 bases from J, the gap between germline ends came to 20 bases. The CDR3 extends over 16 amino acids. Written as DNA, the CDR3 is TGTGCCAGCAGCACCAGTAGCAGGGGGGGCCCAGATACGCAGTATTTT. This gives the protein CASSTSSRGGPDTQYF.

The V gene is TRBV12-3 or TRBV12-4, the J gene TRBJ2-6; D is ambiguous. The CDR3 length is 16 residues. Trimming removed 10 bases from V and 0 bases from J, with 16 bases in between. The chain's CDR3 is CATDPTGGSGANVLTF. CDR3 bases: TGTGCCACCGATCCCACGGGCGGCTCTGGGGCCAACGTCCTGACTTTC.

This chain links TRBV14 with TRBJ2-3; D ambiguous. The V end was cut by 2 bases, the J end by 0 bases, with 6 bases between. In germline, CDR1 is SGHDN, CDR2 FVKESK. The CDR3 has 14 residues. CDR3 amino acids: CASSQIASTDTQYF. The CDR3 region has the DNA TGTGCCAGCAGCCAAATCGCTAGCACAGATACGCAGTATTTT. Supplemented by reference TRBV14 and TRBJ2-3, the full variable domain reads EAGVTQFPSHSVIEKGQTVTLRCDPISGHDNLYWYRRVMGKEIKFLLHFVKESKQDESGMPNNRFLAERTGGTYSTLKVQPAELEDSGVYFCASSQIASTDTQYFGPGTRLTVL.

This sequence joins TRBV2 and TRBJ1-1; perhaps TRBD1 as D (5 bases). V lost 6 bases, J lost 5 bases, and 16 bases lay in between. The germline CDR1 and CDR2 sequences are SNHLY and FYNNEI. This CDR3 is built from 14 residues. In DNA form, the CDR3 reads TGTGCCAGCAGCGACCAGGACAAAATAACTGAAGCTTTCTTT. Encoded protein: CASSDQDKITEAFF. Using reference TRBV2 and TRBJ1-1 for the parts outside the CDR3, the full variable domain is EPEVTQTPSHQVTQMGQEVILRCVPISNHLYFYWYRQILGQKVEFLVSFYNNEISEKSEIFDDQFSVERPDGSNFTLKIRSTKLEDSAMYFCASSDQDKITEAFFGQGTRLTVV.

J is TRBJ2-2 and V is TRBV12-3 or TRBV12-4; 8 bases agree with TRBD1. CDR3 length: 13 amino acids. The ends lost 9 bases at V and 8 bases at J; junction bases unmatched: 8. The CDR3: CASMWTGSGELFF. CDR3 DNA: TGTGCCAGTATGTGGACAGGGAGTGGGGAGCTGTTTTTT.

The rearrangement links TRBV3-1 to TRBJ2-7; D unresolved. Trimming removed 3 bases from V and 2 bases from J, with 14 bases in between. Germline V gene data show CDR1 as LGHDT and CDR2 as YNNKEL (reference sequence). This CDR3 has 15 amino acids. The CDR3 bases are TGTGCCAGCAGCCACTCTAGTAGGAGACCCTACGAGCAGTACTTC. Translating it yields CASSHSSRRPYEQYF.

This clonotype came up a few times. The chain combines TRBV20-1 with TRBJ2-1, with 12 bases aligning to TRBD2. Germline assignment: CDR1 DFQATT and CDR2 SNEGSKA (reference sequence). The CDR3 runs to 20 residues. V shed 4 bases and J 1 base; nucleotides not matched to a gene: 17. CDR3 DNA: TGCAGTGCTAAGGGGCTACTAGCGGGGGGCGGAGCGGGGTCCTACAATGAGCAGTTCTTC. This encodes CSAKGLLAGGGAGSYNEQFF.

The chain uses TRBV4-2 and TRBJ2-2; the D gene could be TRBD1 or TRBD2 (5 bases each). V was cut by 4 bases and J by 5 bases, with 20 bases left in between. Germline V gene data show CDR1 as LGHNA and CDR2 as YNFKEQ. The CDR3 runs to 17 residues. CDR3 in DNA: TGTGCCAGCAGCCGCCGGGGCCAGGGAGCGGCTACCGGGGAGCTGTTTTTT. Translation: CASSRRGQGAATGELFF.

This clonotype was observed a handful of times. The chain recombines TRBV20-1 with TRBJ2-7, with D possibly being TRBD1 or TRBD2 (6 bases each). The CDR3 is 14 residues long. Per the germline V gene, CDR1 is DFQATT and CDR2 is SNEGSKA (reference sequence). V was trimmed by 1 base and J by 4 bases, leaving 14 bases between them. CDR3 in DNA: TGCAGTGCTAGAGTGGGGCGGGACATATACGAGCAGTACTTC. Residues: CSARVGRDIYEQYF.